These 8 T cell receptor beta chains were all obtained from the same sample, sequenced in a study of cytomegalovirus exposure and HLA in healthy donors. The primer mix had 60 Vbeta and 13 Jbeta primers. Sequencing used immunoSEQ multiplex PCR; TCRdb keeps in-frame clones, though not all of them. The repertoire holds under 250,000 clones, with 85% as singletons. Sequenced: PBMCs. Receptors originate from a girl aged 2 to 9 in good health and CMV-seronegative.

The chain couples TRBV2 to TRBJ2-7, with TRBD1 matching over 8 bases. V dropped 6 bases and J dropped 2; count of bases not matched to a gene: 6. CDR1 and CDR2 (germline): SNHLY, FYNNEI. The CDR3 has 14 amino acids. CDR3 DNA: TGTGCCAGCAGAGAGTCAGGGGGCCCCTACGAGCAGTACTTC. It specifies CASRESGGPYEQYF.

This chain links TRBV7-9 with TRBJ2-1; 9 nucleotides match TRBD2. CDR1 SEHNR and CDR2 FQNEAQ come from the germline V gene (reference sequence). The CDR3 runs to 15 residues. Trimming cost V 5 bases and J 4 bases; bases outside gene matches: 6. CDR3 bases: TGTGCCAGCAGCCCCCGGACTAGCGCTTACAATGAGCAGTTCTTC. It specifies CASSPRTSAYNEQFF.

The CDR3 DNA follows: TGTGCCAGCGGCCCGCTTACTAGCGGGGGGACAGATACGCAGTATTTT. It codes for CASGPLTSGGTDTQYF. The chain carries TRBV27 and TRBJ2-3, with 12 bases identical to TRBD2. V lost 8 bases to trimming and J lost 3 bases; unmatched junction nucleotides: 9. CDR1 is MNHEY, CDR2 SMNVEV, per germline (reference sequence). The CDR3 length is 16 residues.

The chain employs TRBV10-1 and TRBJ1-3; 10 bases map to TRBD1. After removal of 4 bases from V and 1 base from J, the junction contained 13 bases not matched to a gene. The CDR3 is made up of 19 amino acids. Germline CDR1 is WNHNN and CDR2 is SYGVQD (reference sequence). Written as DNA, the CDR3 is TGCGCCAGCAGTGCCGTTAAAGGGAGGGACAGGGGATCTGGAAACACCATATATTTT. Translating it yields CASSAVKGRDRGSGNTIYF.

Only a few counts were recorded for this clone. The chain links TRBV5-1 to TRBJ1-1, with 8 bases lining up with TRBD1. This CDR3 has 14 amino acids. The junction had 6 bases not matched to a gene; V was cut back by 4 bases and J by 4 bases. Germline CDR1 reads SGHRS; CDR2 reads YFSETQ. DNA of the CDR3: TGCGCCAGCAGCCCGACAGGGGTAAGCACTGAAGCTTTCTTT. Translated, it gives CASSPTGVSTEAFF.

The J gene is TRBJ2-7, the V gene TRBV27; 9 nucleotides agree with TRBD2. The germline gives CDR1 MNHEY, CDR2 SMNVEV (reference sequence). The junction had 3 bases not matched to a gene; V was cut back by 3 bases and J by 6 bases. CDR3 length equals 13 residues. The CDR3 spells CASSFSSGGEQYF. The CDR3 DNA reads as TGTGCCAGCAGTTTTAGTAGCGGGGGCGAGCAGTACTTC.

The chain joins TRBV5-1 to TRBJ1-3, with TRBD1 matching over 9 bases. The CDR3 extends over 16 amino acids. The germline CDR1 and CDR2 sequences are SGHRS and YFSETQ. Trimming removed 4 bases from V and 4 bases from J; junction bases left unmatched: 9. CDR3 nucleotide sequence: TGCGCCAGCAGCACCGGACAGGGGTTAGGAGGAAACACCATATATTTT. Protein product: CASSTGQGLGGNTIYF.

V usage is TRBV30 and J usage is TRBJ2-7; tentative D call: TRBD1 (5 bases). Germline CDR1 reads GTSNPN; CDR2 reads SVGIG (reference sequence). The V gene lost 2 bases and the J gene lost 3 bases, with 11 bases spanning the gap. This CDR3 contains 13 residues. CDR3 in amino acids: CAWSQGMGYEQYF. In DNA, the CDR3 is TGTGCCTGGAGTCAGGGAATGGGCTACGAGCAGTACTTC.